Following are 18 T cell receptor beta chains from one sample sequenced in a study of blood T cells in healthy people across ages. Sample-barcoded 5' priming and a J-beta primer mix drove a second PCR of 7 to 11 cycles. TCRdb re-called the 5' RACE reads through MiXCR, storing one row per CDR3 protein. Among 650,000 to 700,000 distinct CDR3 sequences, over 40% were seen once, and the ten largest hold approximately 15%. Sample: blood. The receptor set was obtained from a woman aged 80 or older in good health.

This clonotype was counted a few times. J is TRBJ1-1 and V is TRBV12-3 or TRBV12-4, with D maybe TRBD1 (5 bases). Trimming left V 7 bases short and J 1 base short, with 16 bases between. This CDR3 is built from 15 residues. The CDR3 sequence is CASTPIGGRNTEAFF. CDR3 in DNA: TGTGCCAGCACCCCGATCGGGGGAAGGAACACTGAAGCTTTCTTT.

The J gene is TRBJ2-2, the V gene TRBV6-1, with 7 bases identical to TRBD1. Germline values: CDR1 MNHNS, CDR2 SASEGT. V lost 7 bases to trimming and J lost 7 bases; unmatched junction nucleotides: 18. This CDR3 has 17 residues. CDR3: CASTAPAPDRDGGELFF. In nucleotides, the CDR3 is TGTGCCAGCACCGCTCCCGCTCCAGACAGGGATGGCGGGGAGCTGTTTTTT.

A few counts support this clonotype. The gene calls are TRBV2 and TRBJ1-1, with D possibly TRBD1 on 6 matching bases. Trimming pared 3 bases from V and 5 bases from J, leaving 16 bases between. The CDR3 contains 15 residues. Germline V CDR1 and CDR2: SNHLY, FYNNEI. CDR3 sequence reads: CASSDFGGRGTEAFF. As DNA, the CDR3 is TGTGCCAGCAGTGATTTCGGGGGCCGCGGGACTGAAGCTTTCTTT.

This clonotype was detected ten times or more. The chain recombines TRBV5-1 with TRBJ2-3; D is undetermined. CDR1 and CDR2 from the germline V gene are SGHRS and YFSETQ. CDR3 length: 15 amino acids. Between the trimmed V and J ends, which lost 1 base and 0 bases, there was a span of 9 bases. This CDR3 is CASSLIPGSTDTQYF. DNA for the CDR3: TGCGCCAGCAGCTTGATTCCCGGGAGCACAGATACGCAGTATTTT.

As to this clonotype: Compared with germline, one end of the junction differs, possibly owing to a read error. The DNA for the CDR3 is TGCGCCGGCAGCTTAAGCCCCACCACCGGGGAGACCCAGTACTTC. Translation: CAGSLSPTTGETQYF. This chain connects TRBV7-6 to TRBJ2-5; D call uncertain. The CDR3 totals 15 residues. Germline V gene data show CDR1 as SGHVS and CDR2 as FNYEAQ.

The sample holds many counts of this clonotype. The chain uses TRBV3-1 and TRBJ2-3, with D maybe TRBD2 (5 bases). Germline CDR1 LGHDT, CDR2 YNNKEL (reference sequence). CDR3 length: 12 residues. Trimming left V 2 bases short and J 7 bases short, with 7 bases between. The DNA of the CDR3 is TGTGCCAGCAGCCAACCGGGGTATACGCAGTATTTT. Protein sequence: CASSQPGYTQYF.

On this clonotype itself: It may be a read error: a sequence one base away is much more abundant. V is TRBV6-5 and J is TRBJ2-7; D remains unclear. The J call is uncertain, as TRBJ2-5 better fits the DNA end. In germline, CDR1 is MNHEY, CDR2 SVGAGI. The length of the CDR3 is 14 residues. CDR3 nucleotides: TGTGCCAGCAGTGACTCAACGGGTGGGGAGACCCAGTACTTC. Encoded protein: CASSDSTGGETQYF.

This clonotype was picked up many times. V usage is TRBV19 and J usage is TRBJ1-1; 7 positions match TRBD1. Germline CDR1 is LNHDA and CDR2 is SQIVND (reference sequence). V shed 8 bases, J shed 4 bases, and the junction held 10 bases outside the gene matches. The CDR3 is 14 residues long. CDR3 loop: CASGQAGGGTEAFF. The CDR3 DNA is TGTGCCAGTGGACAGGCAGGTGGGGGCACTGAAGCTTTCTTT.

This clonotype showed up many times. This chain's CDR3 is CASSQPPGGRWSEQFF. The CDR3 coding sequence is TGTGCCAGCAGCCAACCCCCGGGAGGGCGATGGAGTGAGCAGTTCTTC. The chain employs TRBV4-2 and TRBJ2-1; 8 nucleotides match TRBD2. Germline V gives CDR1 LGHNA, CDR2 YNFKEQ. V lost 2 bases and J lost 9; bases outside the gene matches: 12. The CDR3 length is 16 residues.

Regarding this clonotype: Compared with germline, one end of the junction differs, possibly owing to a read error. This sequence joins TRBV28 and TRBJ2-1; D possibly uses TRBD1 or TRBD2 (7 bases each). CDR3 size: 15 residues. The V gene's germline CDR1 is MDHEN and CDR2 SYDVKM. The CDR3 protein is CSSSLARGGRNGQFF. CDR3 in DNA: TGTTCCAGCAGTTTAGCCAGGGGGGGACGCAATGGGCAGTTCTTC.

The CDR3, as DNA: TGTGCCAGCAGCGACCCGGGACAGGGTGTCTACGAGCAGTACTTC. Its translation: CASSDPGQGVYEQYF. The chain couples TRBV12-3 or TRBV12-4 to TRBJ2-5, with 9 bases aligning to TRBD1. The DNA matches TRBJ2-7 better at its end, which makes the J call doubtful. The CDR3 spans 15 residues.

The chain recombines TRBV11-2 with TRBJ2-1, with D perhaps matching TRBD2 (5 bases). The CDR3 is 15 residues long. V was clipped by 3 bases and J by 6 bases, with 15 bases between them. From germline, CDR1 is SGHAT and CDR2 FQNNGV. CDR3 protein: CASSFGEGRVNEQFF. CDR3 DNA sequence: TGTGCCAGCAGCTTTGGTGAGGGCAGAGTCAATGAGCAGTTCTTC.

This chain links TRBV5-6 with TRBJ1-1; D might be TRBD1 (6 bases). CDR1 is SGHDT, CDR2 YYEEEE, per germline. The CDR3 has 15 residues. Trimming stripped 3 bases from V and 5 bases from J, with 17 bases between. CDR3 in amino acids: CASSSLGTSRTEAFF. As DNA, the CDR3 is TGTGCCAGCAGCTCTCTCGGGACATCAAGGACTGAAGCTTTCTTT.

This chain links TRBV11-2 with TRBJ1-2, with TRBD1 as a possible D gene (5 bases). Trimming removed 4 bases at V and 7 bases at J, with 10 bases between. CDR3 length: 12 amino acids. CDR1 is SGHAT and CDR2 is FQNNGV in the germline V gene. For the CDR3, the DNA is TGTGCCAGCAGCTCAGGGATTTCTGGCTACACCTTC. Its translation: CASSSGISGYTF.

This chain links TRBV7-8 with TRBJ2-1, with 7 bases identical to TRBD1. The CDR3 loop spans 16 amino acids. The germline V gene has CDR1 SGHVS and CDR2 FQNEAQ. V lost 3 bases, J lost 6 bases, and 11 bases stayed unmatched. CDR3 sequence (DNA): TGTGCCAGCAGCTTCGACAGGGTACGGCGCGGCAATGAGCAGTTCTTC. It is translated as CASSFDRVRRGNEQFF.

This clonotype appeared once. The V gene is TRBV29-1, the J gene TRBJ2-7, with 8 bases identical to TRBD2. The V gene end was trimmed by 7 bases and the J gene end by 0 bases; junction bases not matched to a gene: 8. In germline, CDR1 is SQVTM, CDR2 ANQGSEA. This CDR3 region has 14 residues. The CDR3 sequence: CSALWSGSSYEQYF. The CDR3 region has the DNA TGCAGCGCCCTTTGGAGCGGGAGCTCCTACGAGCAGTACTTC.

Only a few counts were recorded for this clonotype. This sequence joins TRBV6-6 and TRBJ2-1; the D call may be TRBD1 or TRBD2 (5 bases each). The CDR3 length is 13 residues. Germline V gives CDR1 MNHNY, CDR2 SVGAGI (reference sequence). The V gene lost 5 bases and the J gene lost 9 bases, with 14 bases spanning the gap. The CDR3 DNA is TGTGCCAGCAGTGACCTTGCAGGGACTGAGCAGTTCTTC. Translating it yields CASSDLAGTEQFF.

The chain joins TRBV14 to TRBJ2-4; D assignment may be TRBD1 or TRBD2 (6 bases each). The DNA end is more similar to TRBJ2-7, so the J call may be wrong. The CDR3 has 17 amino acids. From germline, CDR1 is SGHDN and CDR2 FVKESK. The DNA for the CDR3 is TGTGCCAGCAGCCAAGATTGGGGGGCAAGAAGCTCCTACGAGCAGTACTTC. It is translated as CASSQDWGARSSYEQYF.